This TCR beta chain was recorded in a study of CD8 T cells in ankylosing spondylitis. J gave up 4 bases and V 4 bases, and 8 bases lay outside the gene matches. Germline CDR1 SGHAT, CDR2 FQDESV (reference sequence). The CDR3 spans 18 residues. Study-level findings and limits: In synovial fluid and blood from reactive arthritis, some motif variants were previously reported. Disease-linked clones had a CD8+ phenotype and relatively low frequency in peripheral blood. Reportedly, disease-linked clones are significantly enriched in ankylosing spondylitis patients' matched synovial fluid. Within ankylosing spondylitis blood, a TCR beta motif made up of roughly eight highly homologous variants appeared to be characteristic.

The TCR beta libraries were generated through quantitative 5'-RACE incorporating molecular barcodes. A single record per CDR3 protein comes from TCRdb applying MiXCR to the 5' RACE reads. Here the sample spans about 400,000 distinct CDR3 sequences, around 24% being singletons. In regard to this clonotype: Its cognate antigen is unknown.

Sample: blood, either unsorted or a sorted T cell fraction (not recorded which). The chain has TRBV11-1 and TRBJ2-2, with 14 nucleotides matching TRBD2. This clonotype originated in a male donor with ankylosing spondylitis. The DNA for the CDR3 is TGTGCCAGCAGCTACCGACTAGCGGGAGGGCCCAGCACCGGGGAGCTGTTTTTT. It yields the protein CASSYRLAGGPSTGELFF.